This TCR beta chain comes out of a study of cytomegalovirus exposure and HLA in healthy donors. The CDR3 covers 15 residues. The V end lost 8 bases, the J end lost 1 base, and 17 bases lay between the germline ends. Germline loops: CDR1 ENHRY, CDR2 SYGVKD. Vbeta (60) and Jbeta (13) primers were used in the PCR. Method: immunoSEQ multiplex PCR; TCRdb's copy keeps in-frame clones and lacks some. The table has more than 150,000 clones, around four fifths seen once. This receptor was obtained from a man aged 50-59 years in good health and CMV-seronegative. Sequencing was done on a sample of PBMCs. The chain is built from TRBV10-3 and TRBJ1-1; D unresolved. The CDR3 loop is CAIGPSGVRNTEAFF. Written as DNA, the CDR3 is TGTGCCATCGGCCCCTCGGGAGTGAGGAACACTGAAGCTTTCTTT.